One sample yielded the 28 T cell receptor beta chains listed below, sequenced in a study of neurological immune-mediated disorders. TCRdb re-called the 5' RACE reads through MiXCR, storing one row per CDR3 protein. The sample consists of roughly 88,000 distinct CDR3 sequences, under 4.5% of them appearing once. The sample comprised PBMCs. These receptors were taken from a woman aged 50 to 60 with multiple sclerosis.

This clonotype was seen many times. The gene calls are TRBV7-2 and TRBJ2-1; the D is unclear. The CDR3 has 12 residues. Trimming left V 4 bases short and J 5 bases short, with 6 bases between. The germline CDR1 and CDR2 sequences are SGHTA and FQGNSA. CDR3 DNA: TGTGCCAGCAGCTCTTATAACAATGAGCAGTTCTTC. Its translation: CASSSYNNEQFF.

This clonotype appeared many times. The gene calls are TRBV7-6 and TRBJ2-5; D not resolved. V gave up 4 bases and J gave up 0 bases, with 3 bases separating them. Germline-derived CDR1 and CDR2 are SGHVS and FNYEAQ. The CDR3 sequence is 12 residues long. CDR3 region: CASSWNQETQYF. In nucleotides, the CDR3 is TGTGCCAGCAGCTGGAACCAAGAGACCCAGTACTTC.

The table lists this clonotype with many counts. This sequence joins TRBV25-1 and TRBJ2-5, with D perhaps matching TRBD1 or TRBD2 (5 bases each). This CDR3 comprises 17 residues. The germline V gene has CDR1 MGHDK and CDR2 SYGVNS. Trimming cost V 1 base and J 4 bases, with 19 bases left between them. CDR3 DNA: TGTGCCAGCAGTGAATTAGGAACATCTGGGACGGGAGAGACCCAGTACTTC. Its protein product is CASSELGTSGTGETQYF.

This clonotype was found many times. This chain uses TRBV7-8 with TRBJ1-4; tentatively, D is TRBD1 (6 bases). This CDR3 spans 18 amino acids. V shed 5 bases and J shed 0 bases, with 19 bases lying between them. CDR1 is SGHVS and CDR2 is FQNEAQ in the germline V gene. The CDR3: CASSPAGAGDTTNEKLFF. The CDR3 DNA is TGTGCCAGCAGCCCTGCCGGGGCAGGGGACACAACTAATGAAAAACTGTTTTTT.

This clonotype was seen repeatedly, ten times or more. The genes are TRBV7-2 and TRBJ1-3, with no clear D. V lost 6 bases and J 2 bases, leaving 11 bases between the germline ends. Germline lookup yields CDR1 SGHTA and CDR2 FQGNSA. CDR3 length: 14 amino acids. CDR3 sequence: CASRPSGTGNTIYF. CDR3 bases: TGTGCCAGCAGGCCAAGTGGCACTGGAAACACCATATATTTT. Looking up the rest from reference TRBV7-2 and TRBJ1-3 gives the full variable domain: GAGVSQSPSNKVTEKGKDVELRCDPISGHTALYWYRQSLGQGLEFLIYFQGNSAPDKSGLPSDRFSAERTGGSVSTLTIQRTQQEDSAVYLCASRPSGTGNTIYFGEGSWLTVV.

This clonotype was picked up many times. This rearrangement joins TRBV20-1 to TRBJ1-5; D gene uncertain. Trimming shortened V by 1 base and J by 4 bases, and 11 bases separated the two germline ends. This CDR3 is built from 14 residues. The germline V gene has CDR1 DFQATT and CDR2 SNEGSKA (reference sequence). The CDR3 here is CSARGMGGNQPQHF. CDR3 nucleotides: TGCAGTGCTAGAGGTATGGGAGGTAATCAGCCCCAGCATTTT.

This clonotype was picked up many times. The chain combines TRBV20-1 with TRBJ2-3, with 11 bases that match TRBD2. Germline CDR1 DFQATT, CDR2 SNEGSKA (reference sequence). The CDR3 has 14 residues. V lost 3 bases to trimming and J lost 5 bases; unmatched junction nucleotides: 4. The CDR3 bases are TGCAGTGCTAGCCCTAGCGGGGGGATAGATACGCAGTATTTT. It specifies CSASPSGGIDTQYF.

This clonotype was observed many times. The chain uses TRBV20-1 and TRBJ2-1; 12 bases match TRBD2. The germline CDR1 and CDR2 sequences are DFQATT and SNEGSKA (reference sequence). This CDR3 has 19 residues. Losses at the gene ends were 6 bases for V and 0 bases for J; bases not matched to a gene: 15. Here the CDR3 DNA reads TGCAGTGCAAGACGGACTAGCGGGGTTTACTTGAGCTCCTACAATGAGCAGTTCTTC. Protein product: CSARRTSGVYLSSYNEQFF.

This clonotype was recorded many times. The chain employs TRBV5-1 and TRBJ2-1; 7 bases fit TRBD2. The CDR3 loop spans 14 amino acids. The junction had 8 bases not matched to a gene; V was cut back by 4 bases and J by 7 bases. Germline V gene data show CDR1 as SGHRS and CDR2 as YFSETQ. As DNA, the CDR3 is TGCGCCAGCAGCCCTACACTAGCGACGAATGAGCAGTTCTTC. This encodes CASSPTLATNEQFF.

At least ten counts were recorded for this clonotype. The rearrangement uses TRBV20-1 and TRBJ2-1, with unresolved D. There are 15 residues in the CDR3. Trimming took off 1 base at V and 2 bases at J, with 12 bases between the two ends. Germline loops: CDR1 DFQATT, CDR2 SNEGSKA (reference sequence). The CDR3 here is CSARGSQIPYNEQFF. The CDR3 DNA sequence: TGCAGTGCTAGAGGCTCCCAGATCCCCTACAATGAGCAGTTCTTC.

There are many counts of this clonotype. The chain uses TRBV20-1 and TRBJ2-2, with 8 bases fitting TRBD1. With V trimmed by 3 bases and J by 7 bases, 10 bases remained unmatched. Germline values: CDR1 DFQATT, CDR2 SNEGSKA (reference sequence). The CDR3 is made up of 15 amino acids. CDR3: CSASRQGFGDGELFF. CDR3 DNA: TGCAGTGCTAGCCGACAGGGGTTCGGTGACGGGGAGCTGTTTTTT.

This clonotype was observed a handful of times. This is likely a read error, given that the CDR3 carries no conserved phenylalanine or tryptophan at its end. The J gene is TRBJ2-2, the V gene TRBV24-1, with unresolved D. The CDR3 has 14 residues. Trimming shortened V by 5 bases and J by 6 bases, and 12 bases separated the two germline ends. Per the germline V gene, CDR1 is KGHDR and CDR2 is SFDVKD. CDR3 region: CATSGAGSAGELFN. The CDR3 DNA follows: TGTGCCACCAGTGGCGCCGGGTCGGCCGGGGAGCTGTTTAAT.

In its sample, this clonotype was seen many times. The CDR3 DNA is TGCAGTGCTAGAGGGGGAGGTGCTACTGAAGCTTTCTTT. Translating it yields CSARGGGATEAFF. This chain links TRBV20-1 with TRBJ1-1, with unresolved D. CDR3 length: 13 residues. Trimming took 1 base from V and 5 from J, leaving 11 bases between them. Per germline, CDR1 DFQATT and CDR2 SNEGSKA (reference sequence).

This clonotype was observed at least ten times. This sequence joins TRBV27 and TRBJ2-1; D possibly corresponds to TRBD1 (6 bases). Germline V gives CDR1 MNHEY, CDR2 SMNVEV (reference sequence). V was pared by 2 bases and J by 2 bases, with 13 bases between. This CDR3 region has 16 residues. CDR3 in DNA: TGTGCCAGCAGTTTACGAAGCAGGGGAACCTACAATGAGCAGTTCTTC. Translation gives CASSLRSRGTYNEQFF.

This clonotype was seen at least ten times. This chain uses TRBV20-1 with TRBJ2-7; TRBD2 matches at 7 bases. The CDR3 loop spans 15 amino acids. V gave up 1 base and J gave up 7 bases; unmatched junction bases: 13. Per the germline V gene, CDR1 is DFQATT and CDR2 is SNEGSKA (reference sequence). Here the CDR3 reads CSARGKLAGVREQYF. The CDR3, as DNA: TGCAGTGCTAGAGGCAAACTCGCGGGGGTACGGGAGCAGTACTTC.

This clonotype came up many times. At one end, the junction sequence differs from germline, possibly due to a read error. This chain uses TRBV7-2 with TRBJ2-7; 7 bases map to TRBD2. The CDR3 consists of 16 residues. Germline V gives CDR1 SGHTA, CDR2 FQGNSA. The CDR3 region is CASSLGGGAGTTVLSF. The CDR3 bases are TGTGCCAGCAGCTTAGGAGGTGGAGCGGGAACCACGGTGCTTTCCTTC.

This clonotype was counted at least ten times. The rearrangement uses TRBV7-6 and TRBJ2-4; 7 bases agree with TRBD2. This CDR3 has 13 amino acids. The junction had 6 bases not matched to a gene; V was cut back by 5 bases and J by 8 bases. Per the germline V gene, CDR1 is SGHVS and CDR2 is FNYEAQ. The CDR3 DNA follows: TGTGCCAGCAGCGCCGGGGGGTGGGACATTCAGTACTTC. Translated: CASSAGGWDIQYF.

Many counts were recorded for this clonotype. The V gene is TRBV20-1, the J gene TRBJ1-1, with D perhaps matching TRBD1 (6 bases). CDR1 is DFQATT and CDR2 is SNEGSKA in the germline V gene (reference sequence). This CDR3 has 12 residues. Here the CDR3 DNA reads TGCAGGGTAGGGGACATAGGCACTGAAGCTTTCTTT. Residues: CRVGDIGTEAFF.

This clonotype was detected many times. V is TRBV7-2 and J is TRBJ1-5, with D unclear. Germline-derived CDR1 and CDR2 are SGHTA and FQGNSA. The CDR3 contains 13 residues. V lost 4 bases and J 4 bases, leaving 8 bases between the germline ends. This CDR3 is CASSYRGNQPQHF. The CDR3 region has the DNA TGTGCCAGCAGCTACAGAGGTAATCAGCCCCAGCATTTT.

This chain connects TRBV19 to TRBJ2-3, with 13 bases fitting TRBD2. The germline gives CDR1 LNHDA, CDR2 SQIVND (reference sequence). This CDR3 is built from 17 residues. The V segment lost 3 bases and the J segment 1 base; nucleotides outside the gene matches: 4. CDR3 amino acids: CASSIPGTSGGTDTQYF. CDR3 in DNA: TGTGCCAGTAGTATCCCCGGGACTAGCGGGGGCACAGATACGCAGTATTTT.

This clonotype has ten or more counts. V is TRBV9 and J is TRBJ2-3; D is ambiguous. V dropped 4 bases and J dropped 6 bases, with 12 bases sitting between them. CDR1 SGDLS and CDR2 YYNGEE come from the germline V gene. The CDR3 spans 13 residues. This CDR3 reads CASSSRLGDTQYF. The CDR3 region has the DNA TGTGCCAGCAGCTCCCGACTGGGGGATACGCAGTATTTT.

This clonotype came up many times. The rearrangement uses TRBV20-1 and TRBJ2-5, with TRBD1 as a possible D gene (6 bases). Germline CDR1 DFQATT, CDR2 SNEGSKA (reference sequence). V lost 1 base and J lost 5, with 14 bases in between. This CDR3 is 14 amino acids long. CDR3 sequence: CSARVYGQGETQYF. CDR3 coding DNA: TGCAGTGCTAGAGTTTACGGCCAGGGGGAGACCCAGTACTTC.

Ten or more counts support this clonotype. V is TRBV4-2 and J is TRBJ2-7, with D possibly being TRBD1 (5 bases). CDR1 LGHNA and CDR2 YNFKEQ come from the germline V gene. V was shortened by 1 base and J by 2 bases, with 9 bases between the two germline ends. The CDR3 spans 14 residues. In nucleotides, the CDR3 is TGTGCCAGCAGCCAAGTTTCAGGGACCTACGAGCAGTACTTC. The encoded protein is CASSQVSGTYEQYF.

This clonotype occurred many times. This chain links TRBV7-9 with TRBJ2-7; D perhaps matches TRBD1 (5 bases). V was shortened by 6 bases and J by 3 bases, with 12 bases between the two germline ends. The germline V gene encodes CDR1 SEHNR and CDR2 FQNEAQ (reference sequence). The CDR3 runs 13 residues. The CDR3 DNA follows: TGTGCCAGCAGAGCAGGGTCAAGCTACGAGCAGTACTTC. Protein: CASRAGSSYEQYF. The variable domain in full, completed from reference TRBV7-9 and TRBJ2-7, reads DTGVSQNPRHKITKRGQNVTFRCDPISEHNRLYWYRQTLGQGPEFLTYFQNEAQLEKSRLLSDRFSAERPKGSFSTLEIQRTEQGDSAMYLCASRAGSSYEQYFGPGTRLTVT.

The sample holds a few counts of this clonotype. A clone one base away is much larger, so this may be a read error. V is TRBV27 and J is TRBJ2-5; D gene uncertain. Germline V gene data show CDR1 as MNHEY and CDR2 as SMNVEV (reference sequence). This CDR3 region has 13 residues. In DNA, the CDR3 is TGTGCCAGCAGTTTTTACGGCCCGGAGAACCAGTACTTC. Residues: CASSFYGPENQYF.

This clonotype has ten or more counts. The chain recombines TRBV20-1 with TRBJ2-2; 8 bases agree with TRBD2. Germline CDR1 DFQATT, CDR2 SNEGSKA (reference sequence). Unmatched junction bases numbered 8, after V lost 7 bases and J lost 1 base. This CDR3 region has 15 residues. The CDR3 nucleotides are TGCAGTGTCTCGCGGGGGGCCCTGAACACCGGGGAGCTGTTTTTT. This translates into CSVSRGALNTGELFF.

This clonotype was found many times. The CDR3 here is CSARDERAYTRYF. The CDR3 nucleotides read TGCAGTGCTAGAGATGAGCGGGCCTATACGCGGTACTTC. The chain uses TRBV20-1 and TRBJ2-4; D may be TRBD2 (6 bases). The CDR3 is 13 residues long. V gave up 0 bases and J gave up 15 bases, with 18 bases separating them. From germline, CDR1 is DFQATT and CDR2 SNEGSKA (reference sequence).

On this clonotype itself: At one of its ends the junction is not consistent with the germline gene, which may arise from a read error. CDR3 nucleotides: TGTGCCAGCACTACGGCAGGGGCAAGCCTTGTCTTC. Amino acid sequence: CASTTAGASLVF. V is TRBV27 and J is TRBJ2-7; the D gene is possibly TRBD1 (6 bases). CDR1 MNHEY and CDR2 SMNVEV come from the germline V gene (reference sequence). This CDR3 is 12 amino acids long.